The 21 T cell receptor beta chains below come from one sample, sequenced in a study of blood T cell repertoires in COVID-19 (TCRdb year 2020). Preparation of the library involved the immunoSEQ multiplex PCR assay. TCRdb provides this immuneACCESS table in a form limited to in-frame rearrangements. Some clones are lacking; in checked studies, under half of them reflect an unresolved V gene, and why the rest are absent is not known. The sample contains more than 95,000 clones, about four fifths of them found a single time. The ten biggest clones cover approximately 3.5% of the sample. The sequencing input was peripheral blood. Receptors were obtained from a woman at least 80 years old with active or convalescent COVID-19.

This sequence joins TRBV15 and TRBJ2-3; perhaps TRBD1 as D (5 bases). V lost 0 bases to trimming and J lost 4 bases, with 14 bases between them. CDR1 LNHNV and CDR2 YYDKDF come from the germline V gene (reference sequence). The CDR3 totals 16 residues. The CDR3 protein is CATSRDGAGEADTQYF. CDR3 nucleotide sequence: TGTGCCACCAGCAGAGATGGGGCAGGCGAGGCAGATACGCAGTATTTT.

This sequence joins TRBV9 and TRBJ1-1; 9 bases are a match to TRBD1. Looked up from germline, CDR1 is SGDLS and CDR2 is YYNGEE. V trimming: 6 bases; J trimming: 5 bases; junction bases outside the gene matches: 11. The CDR3 extends over 15 amino acids. The CDR3 DNA reads as TGTGCCAGCACCCAAACCGGGACAGGGACTACTGAAGCTTTCTTT. Translation gives CASTQTGTGTTEAFF.

The CDR3 DNA reads TGTGCCAGCAGCTCCCGTAACACTGAAGCTTTCTTT. The encoded protein is CASSSRNTEAFF. The chain couples TRBV7-3 to TRBJ1-1; no clear D. The V gene lost 4 bases and the J gene lost 2 bases, with 5 bases spanning the gap. This CDR3 region has 12 residues. The germline CDR1 and CDR2 sequences are SGHTA and FQGTGA.

The V call is TRBV5-6, the J call TRBJ1-5; maybe TRBD1 (5 bases). The CDR3 totals 16 residues. The V gene's germline CDR1 is SGHDT and CDR2 YYEEEE. Trimming cost V 2 bases and J 1 base, with 13 bases left between them. Written as DNA, the CDR3 is TGTGCCAGCAGCTTTAGTCTTAGGGGAAGCAATCAGCCCCAGCATTTT. It translates to CASSFSLRGSNQPQHF.

The genes are TRBV19 and TRBJ1-5; 11 nucleotides agree with TRBD1. This CDR3 has 16 amino acids. CDR1 is LNHDA and CDR2 is SQIVND in the germline V gene (reference sequence). J lost 6 bases, V lost 5 bases, and 9 bases had no gene match. This CDR3 reads CASSPEDRGQGQPQHF. The CDR3 region has the DNA TGTGCCAGTAGTCCGGAGGACAGGGGGCAGGGTCAGCCCCAGCATTTT.

The chain uses TRBV13 and TRBJ2-1; the match to TRBD2 covers 10 bases. The CDR3 is made up of 16 amino acids. The V and J ends lost 5 bases and 2 bases, in that order; junction bases with no gene match: 6. Germline values: CDR1 PRHDT, CDR2 FYEKMQ (reference sequence). The DNA for the CDR3 is TGTGCCAGCAGCCCCCGGACTAGCGGCCCCTACAATGAGCAGTTCTTC. Translation gives CASSPRTSGPYNEQFF.

The chain has TRBV4-1 and TRBJ1-4; 8 nucleotides agree with TRBD1. Losses at the gene ends were 0 bases for V and 7 bases for J; bases not matched to a gene: 7. The CDR3 is 16 amino acids. Germline V gives CDR1 MGHRA, CDR2 YSYEKL. CDR3 protein: CASSQDGTGLGEKLFF. For the CDR3, the DNA is TGCGCCAGCAGCCAAGATGGGACAGGTTTGGGTGAAAAACTGTTTTTT.

The V call is TRBV5-1, the J call TRBJ2-2, with D possibly matching TRBD2 (6 bases). CDR1 SGHRS and CDR2 YFSETQ come from the germline V gene. The CDR3 runs 16 residues. V shed 0 bases and J shed 0 bases, with 9 bases lying between them. The DNA of the CDR3 is TGCGCCAGCAGCTTGGTAGGAGGGTCGAACACCGGGGAGCTGTTTTTT. It specifies CASSLVGGSNTGELFF.

The chain uses TRBV6-1 and TRBJ1-2; no firm D call. Trimming took off 1 base at V and 3 bases at J, with 9 bases between the two ends. Per the germline V gene, CDR1 is MNHNS and CDR2 is SASEGT. The CDR3 length is 14 residues. CDR3 residues: CASSEEAQDYGYTF. Written as DNA, the CDR3 is TGTGCCAGCAGTGAAGAGGCTCAGGACTATGGCTACACCTTC.

This sequence joins TRBV28 and TRBJ2-1; 8 nucleotides align to TRBD2. CDR3 length: 12 amino acids. V shed 6 bases and J 15 bases; nucleotides not matched to a gene: 10. CDR1 is MDHEN, CDR2 SYDVKM, per germline. The CDR3: CASSYPGLARFF. In DNA, the CDR3 is TGTGCCAGCAGCTACCCTGGACTAGCAAGGTTCTTC.

This chain connects TRBV24-1 to TRBJ2-2; D is unclear. The CDR3 extends over 14 amino acids. V was trimmed by 8 bases and J by 0 bases, leaving 9 bases between them. Germline V gives CDR1 KGHDR, CDR2 SFDVKD. In nucleotides, the CDR3 is TGTGCCACCAAGCCGCACGCGAACACCGGGGAGCTGTTTTTT. Its translation: CATKPHANTGELFF.

This rearrangement joins TRBV5-1 to TRBJ2-7, with a weak D call TRBD1 (6 bases). This CDR3 spans 14 amino acids. V lost 3 bases and J lost 6, with 16 bases in between. Germline V gene lookup returns CDR1 SGHRS and CDR2 YFSETQ. CDR3: CASSSDSVSVEQYF. CDR3 DNA sequence: TGCGCCAGCAGCTCGGACAGCGTGTCGGTCGAGCAGTACTTC.

This clone came up once. The CDR3 DNA is TGTGCCAGCAGTACAAGAGAGGGGGACTATGGCTACACCTTC. Protein: CASSTREGDYGYTF. This chain connects TRBV6-5 to TRBJ1-2; perhaps TRBD1 as D (6 bases). Germline CDR1 and CDR2: MNHEY and SVGAGI. The V and J ends lost 5 bases and 3 bases respectively, with 13 bases between them. This CDR3 has 14 amino acids.

This chain joins TRBV2 and TRBJ1-5; 11 positions agree with TRBD1. The CDR3 extends over 15 amino acids. The V gene's germline CDR1 is SNHLY and CDR2 FYNNEI. Trimming removed 7 bases from V and 6 bases from J; junction bases left unmatched: 8. The CDR3 nucleotides are TGTGCCAGCATGGGGACAGGGGGTTATAGTCAGCCCCAGCATTTT. Its protein product is CASMGTGGYSQPQHF.

The chain combines TRBV6-1 with TRBJ1-2; D possibly corresponds to TRBD1 (5 bases). Germline CDR1 reads MNHNS; CDR2 reads SASEGT. Trimming took off 0 bases at V and 8 bases at J, with 16 bases between the two ends. The CDR3 runs to 15 residues. As DNA, the CDR3 is TGTGCCAGCAGTGAAGCGCTTCTGGGGGGTAGGGGCTACACCTTC. Its protein is CASSEALLGGRGYTF.

This clone was observed a few times. The chain recombines TRBV2 with TRBJ2-7; D unclear. V lost 1 base and J lost 3, with 7 bases in between. The CDR3 spans 13 residues. Germline CDR1 and CDR2: SNHLY and FYNNEI. CDR3 bases: TGTGCCAGCAGTGAAGAATCTAACTACGAGCAGTACTTC. Encoded protein: CASSEESNYEQYF.

J is TRBJ2-5 and V is TRBV5-1; D is possibly TRBD2 (5 bases). Germline CDR1 reads SGHRS; CDR2 reads YFSETQ. This CDR3 has 13 residues. The germline V and J ends were trimmed by 4 bases and 0 bases, with 7 bases remaining between them. The DNA for the CDR3 is TGCGCCAGCAGCCTGACTAACCAAGAGACCCAGTACTTC. It translates to CASSLTNQETQYF.

CDR3 protein: CASCPITGGVNEQYF. The CDR3 nucleotides are TGTGCCAGCTGCCCGATAACAGGGGGCGTAAACGAGCAGTACTTC. V is TRBV11-2 and J is TRBJ2-7; TRBD1 matches 9 bases. J was trimmed by 5 bases and V by 8 bases; bases with no gene match: 13. CDR3 size: 15 residues. Germline CDR1 is SGHAT and CDR2 is FQNNGV. Full variable domain (rest looked up from reference TRBV11-2 and TRBJ2-7): EAGVAQSPRYKIIEKRQSVAFWCNPISGHATLYWYQQILGQGPKLLIQFQNNGVVDDSQLPKDRFSAERLKGVDSTLKIQPAKLEDSAVYLCASCPITGGVNEQYFGPGTRLTVT.

This chain uses TRBV6-5 with TRBJ2-3, with 7 bases fitting TRBD2. The length of the CDR3 is 15 residues. The V gene end was trimmed by 8 bases and the J gene end by 1 base; junction bases not matched to a gene: 9. CDR1 and CDR2 from the germline V gene are MNHEY and SVGAGI. Here the CDR3 reads CASRLLAGGTDTQYF. The CDR3 coding sequence is TGTGCCAGCCGCCTGCTCGCGGGGGGCACAGATACGCAGTATTTT.

This clone was counted only a few times. The rearrangement links TRBV27 to TRBJ2-2; D possibly corresponds to TRBD1 (5 bases). Trimming removed 4 bases at V and 6 bases at J, with 12 bases between. CDR1 is MNHEY, CDR2 SMNVEV, per germline (reference sequence). This CDR3 contains 14 residues. CDR3: CASSYRGAPGELFF. The DNA for the CDR3 is TGTGCCAGCAGTTATCGTGGGGCCCCCGGGGAGCTGTTTTTT.

About this clone itself: The sample holds other DNA sequences that translate to the same CDR3. This chain joins TRBV19 and TRBJ1-2, with D tentatively TRBD1 (5 bases). This CDR3 comprises 13 residues. Trimming removed 3 bases at V and 1 base at J, with 6 bases between. Germline V gives CDR1 LNHDA, CDR2 SQIVND (reference sequence). CDR3 protein: CASSIQGNYGYTF. The CDR3 DNA reads as TGTGCCAGTAGTATCCAGGGTAACTATGGCTACACCTTC.